This is a list of T cell receptor beta chains from one sample in a study of technical replicates of blood from a few donors. This table comes from immunoSEQ multiplex PCR, and its TCRdb copy is limited to in-frame clones, with some not included. Here the sample spans 50,000 to 65,000 clones, 85% to 90% being singletons. The sample comprised PBMCs. Receptor source: a human donor in good health. Some clones in this sample may be carry-over from other donors' samples. CDR3s include the opening cysteine and the closing phenylalanine or tryptophan. D genes are given only for firm matches. Clone size is stated in some rows and not others, as once, few, many or a class when expanded.

v_gene	j_gene	d_gene	abundance	CDR3aa	CDR3nt
TRBV7-2	TRBJ1-1	-	once	CASSLNGRNTEAFF	TGTGCCAGCAGCTTAAATGGCCGGAACACTGAAGCTTTCTTT
TRBV5-6	TRBJ1-2	-	once	CASSLSRSSYGYTF	TGTGCCAGCAGCTTGTCCAGATCTTCCTATGGCTACACCTTC
TRBV7-9	TRBJ2-7	TRBD2	few	CASSLGGRYEQYF	TGTGCCAGCAGCTTAGGCGGGAGGTACGAGCAGTACTTC
TRBV6-6	TRBJ1-1	TRBD1	once	CASREQGLNTEAFF	TGTGCCAGCAGAGAACAGGGGCTTAACACTGAAGCTTTCTTT
TRBV2	TRBJ2-5	TRBD2	once	CASSRLAGDLQETQYF	TGTGCCAGCAGTAGACTAGCGGGGGACCTCCAAGAGACCCAGTACTTC
TRBV10-3	TRBJ1-1	TRBD1	-	CAIRGDRGLTEAFF	TGTGCCATCAGGGGGGACAGGGGGCTCACTGAAGCTTTCTTT
TRBV6-1	TRBJ1-4	TRBD1	-	CASSGHRQGKNEKLFF	TGTGCCAGCAGTGGCCATCGACAGGGCAAGAATGAAAAACTGTTTTTT
TRBV4-2	TRBJ1-6	-	-	CASSQDAAGGGSPLHF	TGTGCCAGCAGCCAAGATGCGGCAGGCGGGGGTTCACCCCTCCACTTT
TRBV5-6	TRBJ1-2	-	-	CASSLVVGGDWYGYTF	TGTGCCAGCAGCTTGGTGGTTGGGGGCGATTGGTATGGCTACACCTTC
TRBV27	TRBJ2-1	TRBD2	-	CASSYASGRFNEQFF	TGTGCCAGCAGTTATGCCAGCGGGAGGTTCAATGAGCAGTTCTTC
TRBV6-1	TRBJ1-5	-	-	CASTVDRSLNQPQHF	TGTGCCAGCACCGTAGACAGGAGCCTCAATCAGCCCCAGCATTTT
TRBV9	TRBJ2-5	TRBD2	-	CASSLTSGTSGETQYF	TGTGCCAGCAGCCTTACCTCCGGGACTAGCGGGGAGACCCAGTACTTC
TRBV9	TRBJ1-4	-	few	CASSAYGGPNEKLFF	TGTGCCAGCAGCGCCTACGGGGGTCCTAATGAAAAACTGTTTTTT
TRBV4-1	TRBJ1-1	-	-	CASSQDPGVNEAFF	TGCGCCAGCAGCCAAGATCCGGGTGTGAATGAAGCTTTCTTT
TRBV7-9	TRBJ1-2	-	once	CASSLWTVANYGYTF	TGTGCCAGCAGCTTATGGACAGTAGCTAACTATGGCTACACCTTC
TRBV7-2	TRBJ2-6	-	-	CASSSTGANVLTF	TGTGCCAGCAGTTCAACTGGGGCCAACGTCCTGACTTTC
TRBV30	TRBJ1-1	TRBD1	few	CAWSVQGANTEAFF	TGTGCCTGGAGTGTACAGGGGGCGAACACTGAAGCTTTCTTT
TRBV18	TRBJ2-1	-	-	CASSPPGSGGYNEQFF	TGTGCCAGCTCACCACCGGGGTCCGGGGGTTACAATGAGCAGTTCTTC
TRBV11-1	TRBJ2-5	TRBD2	-	CASSLGGLAGQETQYF	TGTGCCAGCAGCTTAGGGGGACTAGCGGGGCAAGAGACCCAGTACTTC
TRBV5-1	TRBJ1-4	TRBD1	-	CASSRTGEEKLFF	TGCGCCAGCAGCAGAACAGGGGAAGAAAAACTGTTTTTT
TRBV7-9	TRBJ2-3	TRBD1	-	CASSLGRDSTPRGQYF	TGTGCCAGCAGCCTAGGCCGGGACAGCACCCCCCGTGGGCAGTATTTT
TRBV4-3	TRBJ2-2	-	-	CASSQDRGNTGELFF	TGCGCCAGCAGCCAAGACAGGGGGAACACCGGGGAGCTGTTTTTT
TRBV6-1	TRBJ1-6	TRBD1	-	CAGGQEVFTLHF	TGTGCCGGCGGACAGGAGGTATTCACCCTCCACTTT
TRBV30	TRBJ2-5	TRBD1	-	CAWNAGGWETQYF	TGTGCCTGGAATGCAGGGGGCTGGGAGACCCAGTACTTC
TRBV4-1	TRBJ1-5	-	-	CASSQLVTNQPQHF	TGCGCCAGCAGCCAACTAGTTACGAATCAGCCCCAGCATTTT
TRBV12-5	TRBJ1-1	TRBD1	-	CASRTGPRDTEAFF	TGTGCTAGCCGGACAGGGCCCCGTGACACTGAAGCTTTCTTT
TRBV12-5	TRBJ1-2	TRBD1	few	CASGQDREGHGYTF	TGTGCTAGTGGCCAGGACAGGGAAGGCCATGGCTACACCTTC
TRBV27	TRBJ2-4	TRBD1	once	CASRGGQGGKNIQYF	TGTGCCAGCAGGGGGGGACAGGGAGGCAAAAACATTCAGTACTTC
TRBV27	TRBJ2-7	-	-	CASSLRGRGTSYEQYF	TGTGCCAGCAGTTTAAGGGGGAGGGGCACATCCTACGAGCAGTACTTC
TRBV27	TRBJ1-2	-	-	CASSLKVGRGVYYGYTF	TGTGCCAGCAGTTTAAAGGTGGGGAGGGGCGTTTACTATGGCTACACCTTC
TRBV11-2	TRBJ1-2	TRBD1	-	CASGTGGWYGYTF	TGTGCCAGCGGGACAGGGGGCTGGTATGGCTACACCTTC
TRBV2	TRBJ1-1	TRBD1	-	CASKGGQGITNTEAFF	TGTGCCAGCAAAGGCGGACAGGGAATAACCAACACTGAAGCTTTCTTT
TRBV6-5	TRBJ2-6	-	-	CASAEGGAGANVLTF	TGTGCCAGCGCCGAAGGGGGGGCTGGGGCCAACGTCCTGACTTTC
TRBV29-1	TRBJ2-3	-	-	CSVRVTTDTQYF	TGCAGCGTTCGGGTTACCACAGATACGCAGTATTTT
TRBV7-3	TRBJ2-1	TRBD2	-	CASSLKGTSGTIYNEQFF	TGTGCCAGCAGCTTAAAAGGGACTAGCGGGACTATCTACAATGAGCAGTTCTTC
TRBV30	TRBJ1-2	-	-	CAWSGQTYYGYTF	TGTGCCTGGAGCGGACAGACCTACTATGGCTACACCTTC
TRBV9	TRBJ1-2	-	-	CASSVSPNPVGGGRGYTF	TGTGCCAGCAGCGTCTCACCAAACCCGGTGGGGGGAGGACGAGGCTACACCTTC
TRBV4-2	TRBJ2-2	-	-	CASSPTGLAGELFF	TGTGCCAGCAGCCCCACCGGGTTGGCCGGGGAGCTGTTTTTT
TRBV6-5	TRBJ2-1	TRBD2	-	CASSSLAGSYNEQFF	TGTGCCAGCAGTTCCCTAGCGGGCTCCTACAATGAGCAGTTCTTC
TRBV14	TRBJ1-2	-	-	CASSQGFGVRYGYTF	TGTGCCAGCAGCCAAGGGTTCGGGGTCCGGTATGGCTACACCTTC
TRBV10-1	TRBJ2-1	TRBD2	-	CAKDWRERNEQFF	TGCGCCAAGGACTGGCGGGAGCGGAATGAGCAGTTCTTC
TRBV6-5	TRBJ2-2	TRBD1	-	CASSYWTGGLTGELFF	TGTGCCAGCAGTTACTGGACAGGGGGTCTTACCGGGGAGCTGTTTTTT
TRBV19	TRBJ1-1	TRBD1	few	CASSTRRQGRGFEAFF	TGTGCCAGTAGTACCCGACGACAGGGTAGGGGCTTTGAAGCTTTCTTT
TRBV6-5	TRBJ2-7	TRBD2	-	CASSYGRATYEQYF	TGTGCCAGCAGTTACGGGAGGGCGACCTACGAGCAGTACTTC
TRBV2	TRBJ1-2	TRBD1	-	CVTAPDRGNYGYTF	TGTGTCACCGCGCCGGACAGGGGAAACTATGGCTACACCTTC